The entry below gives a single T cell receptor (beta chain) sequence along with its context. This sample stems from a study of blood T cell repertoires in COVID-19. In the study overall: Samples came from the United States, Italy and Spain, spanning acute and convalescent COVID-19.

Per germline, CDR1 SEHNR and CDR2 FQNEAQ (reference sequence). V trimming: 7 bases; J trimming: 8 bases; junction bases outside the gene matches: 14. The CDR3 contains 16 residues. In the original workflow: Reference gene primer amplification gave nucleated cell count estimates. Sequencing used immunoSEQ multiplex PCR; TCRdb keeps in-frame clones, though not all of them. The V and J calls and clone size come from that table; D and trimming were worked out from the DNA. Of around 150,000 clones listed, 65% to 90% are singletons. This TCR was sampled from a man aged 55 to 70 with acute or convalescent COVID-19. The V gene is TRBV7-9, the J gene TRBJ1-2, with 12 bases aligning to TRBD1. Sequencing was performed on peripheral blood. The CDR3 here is CASTTGTGGGLRGYTF. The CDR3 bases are TGTGCCAGCACCACCGGGACAGGGGGCGGATTGAGAGGCTACACCTTC. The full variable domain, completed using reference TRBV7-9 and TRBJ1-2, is DTGVSQNPRHKITKRGQNVTFRCDPISEHNRLYWYRQTLGQGPEFLTYFQNEAQLEKSRLLSDRFSAERPKGSFSTLEIQRTEQGDSAMYLCASTTGTGGGLRGYTFGSGTRLTVV.